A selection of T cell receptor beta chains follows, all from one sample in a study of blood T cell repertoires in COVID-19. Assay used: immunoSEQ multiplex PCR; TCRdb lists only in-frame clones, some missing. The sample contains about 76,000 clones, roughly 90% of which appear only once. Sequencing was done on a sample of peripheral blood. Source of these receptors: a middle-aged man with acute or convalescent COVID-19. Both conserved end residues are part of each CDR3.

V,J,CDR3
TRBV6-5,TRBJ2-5,CASSYTDGNQETQYF
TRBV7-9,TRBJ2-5,CASSFRDREETQYF
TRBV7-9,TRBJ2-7,CASSQPPLAWEQYF
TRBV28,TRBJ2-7,CASSLRTYEQYF
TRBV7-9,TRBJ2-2,CASSLGLGGLGTNTGELFF
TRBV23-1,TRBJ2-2,CASSQQLEGLAEKTNTGELFF
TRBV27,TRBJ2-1,CASSLTGSLRYEQFF
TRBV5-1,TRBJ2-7,CASSLEASGPYEQYF
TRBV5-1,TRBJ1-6,CASSTDRGVSPLHF
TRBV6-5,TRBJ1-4,CASSWEGTSREKLFF
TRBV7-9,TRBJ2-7,CASSSKREIDEQYF
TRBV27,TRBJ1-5,CASSLRGGTTNQPQHF
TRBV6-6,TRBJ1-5,CASSFGQIYSNQPQHF
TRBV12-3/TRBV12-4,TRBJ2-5,CASTWAGQETQYF
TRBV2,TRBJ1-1,CASSEQGPTEAFF
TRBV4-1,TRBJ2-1,CASSRETGGIYNEQFF
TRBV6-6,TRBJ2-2,CASSRLTGGSGTGELFF
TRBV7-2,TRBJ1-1,CASTNSFDRNTEAFF
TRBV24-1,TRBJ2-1,CATSDTAKGGNEQFF
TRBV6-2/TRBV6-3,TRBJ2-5,CASSFLSLGTAKFTQYF
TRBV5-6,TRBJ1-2,CASSPIRTSSNYGYTF
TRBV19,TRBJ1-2,CASNPTGADYGYTF
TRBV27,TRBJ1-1,CASSLTGPNTEAFF
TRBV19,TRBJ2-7,CASSISGSVYEQYF
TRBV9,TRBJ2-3,CASSPTPRLAGSTDTQYF
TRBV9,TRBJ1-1,CASSVAPGASESEAFF
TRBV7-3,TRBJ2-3,CASSLGQGHTDTQYF
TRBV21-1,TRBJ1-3,CASEGVSGNTIYF
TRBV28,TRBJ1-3,CASSSAGIVSGNTIYF
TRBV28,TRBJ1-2,CASSFQTGNYGYTF
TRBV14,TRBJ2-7,CASSQVWPLRASYEQYF
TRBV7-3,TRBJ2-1,CASSLRGGDLSSYNEQFF
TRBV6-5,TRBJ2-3,CASRESGGSTDTQYF
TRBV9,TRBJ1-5,CASSARAYNQPQHF
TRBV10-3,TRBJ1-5,CATTDRSLNQPQHF
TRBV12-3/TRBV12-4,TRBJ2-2,CASSRILGELFF
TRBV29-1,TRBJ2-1,CSVAKRNNEQFF
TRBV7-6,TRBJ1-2,CASSEQGAFGYTF
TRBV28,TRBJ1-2,CASSLADRANYGYTF
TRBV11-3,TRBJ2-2,CASSNAAGGPGTGELFF